This is a list of T cell receptor beta chains from one sample in a study of CD8 T cells in Susac syndrome. Via MiXCR, TCRdb re-called the immunoSEQ multiplex PCR reads, giving one row per CDR3 protein. This sample has about 73,000 distinct CDR3 sequences, with just under 95% found just once. Source material: CD8+ T cells from PBMCs. These receptors came from a human donor with multiple sclerosis. Each CDR3 is given with its conserved first and last residue. The D gene is left open where the match is weak. Clone sizes are given selectively: once, few, many, or a class where the clone is expanded.

J	V	size	D	CDR3	DNA
TRBJ2-1	TRBV29-1	-	-	CSVERGGNEQFF	TGCAGCGTTGAAAGGGGTGGAAATGAGCAGTTCTTC
TRBJ2-7	TRBV5-1	-	-	CASNIGSTRDVRYF	TGCGCCAGCAACATTGGTTCCACGCGGGACGTGCGGTACTTC
TRBJ2-7	TRBV4-3	-	-	CASSQVAGAPYEQYF	TGCGCCAGCAGCCAGGTCGCCGGGGCGCCCTACGAGCAGTACTTC
TRBJ2-6	TRBV5-6	once	-	CASSSGASGANVLTF	TGTGCCAGCAGCTCAGGGGCATCTGGGGCCAACGTCCTGACTTTC
TRBJ1-1	TRBV13	-	TRBD1	CASSHRGRAEAFF	TGTGCCAGCAGCCACAGGGGGAGGGCTGAAGCTTTCTTT
TRBJ2-7	TRBV27	-	-	CASSLAAGEGQYF	TGTGCCAGCAGTTTAGCGGCAGGTGAGGGGCAGTACTTC
TRBJ2-3	TRBV4-1	-	-	CASRQESITDTQYF	TGCGCCAGCAGACAGGAGAGTATCACAGATACGCAGTATTTT
TRBJ1-1	TRBV10-2	-	-	CASSGTPRLAFF	TGCGCCAGCAGTGGGACCCCGCGACTGGCTTTCTTT
TRBJ1-3	TRBV23-1	once	TRBD1	CASRRDRPRLWKHHIF	TGCGCCAGCAGGAGGGACAGGCCAAGACTCTGGAAACACCATATATTT
TRBJ2-2	TRBV5-4	-	-	CAIGTNTGELFF	TGTGCCATAGGGACGAACACCGGGGAGCTGTTTTTT
TRBJ2-7	TRBV27	-	TRBD2	CASSLSGEGGDEQYF	TGTGCCAGCAGCTTATCGGGGGAGGGTGGCGACGAGCAGTACTTC
TRBJ2-1	TRBV7-9	-	TRBD2	CASSYPFSGGPNEQFF	TGTGCCAGCAGCTACCCCTTCTCGGGAGGGCCAAATGAGCAGTTCTTC
TRBJ2-3	TRBV27	-	-	CASSFIEGQKQYF	TGTGCCAGCAGTTTCATAGAGGGTCAAAAGCAGTATTTT
TRBJ1-1	TRBV27	-	-	CASSFSTNTEAFF	TGTGCCAGCAGTTTTTCAACTAACACTGAAGCTTTCTTT
TRBJ2-1	TRBV6-5	once	TRBD2	CASTREGLDNEQFF	TGTGCCAGCACTCGGGAGGGCCTGGACAATGAGCAGTTCTTC
TRBJ1-1	TRBV5-1	-	TRBD1	CASSLGTGVVSEAFF	TGCGCCAGCAGCTTGGGGACAGGGGTCGTCTCTGAAGCTTTCTTT
TRBJ1-2	TRBV4-1	once	-	CASSQDSPSGRGYTF	TGCGCCAGCAGCCAAGATTCCCCGTCAGGGAGAGGCTACACCTTC
TRBJ1-1	TRBV7-9	-	-	CASSLPPKDTEAFF	TGTGCCAGCAGCTTACCTCCGAAGGACACTGAAGCTTTCTTT
TRBJ2-7	TRBV6-6	-	-	CASSFLTGPSRDEQYF	TGTGCCAGCAGTTTCCTGACAGGCCCCTCGAGGGACGAGCAGTACTTC
TRBJ2-7	TRBV10-3	-	-	CAIRSGKDYEQYF	TGTGCCATCCGTAGTGGCAAAGACTACGAGCAGTACTTC
TRBJ2-1	TRBV12-3/TRBV12-4	-	TRBD1	CASSLARDSVYNEQFF	TGTGCCAGCAGTTTAGCCCGGGACAGCGTCTACAATGAGCAGTTCTTC
TRBJ2-7	TRBV7-9	-	-	CASSDTSGVEQYF	TGTGCCAGCAGCGACACGTCCGGCGTCGAGCAGTACTTC
TRBJ2-7	TRBV2	-	TRBD2	CASSDRLAASYEQYF	TGTGCCAGCAGTGATAGACTAGCGGCTTCCTACGAGCAGTACTTC
TRBJ2-5	TRBV20-1	-	TRBD2	CSARRTSGGKVTQYF	TGCAGTGCTAGGCGCACTAGCGGGGGGAAGGTGACCCAGTACTTC
TRBJ1-1	TRBV10-3	-	TRBD1	CAITETGGGTEAFF	TGTGCCATCACCGAGACAGGGGGCGGCACTGAAGCTTTCTTT
TRBJ2-3	TRBV12-3/TRBV12-4	-	-	CASSLAEGTDTQYF	TGTGCCAGCAGTTTAGCGGAAGGCACAGATACGCAGTATTTT
TRBJ2-1	TRBV9	-	-	CASSVSYPPDEQFF	TGTGCCAGCAGCGTAAGCTATCCCCCCGATGAGCAGTTCTTC
TRBJ1-5	TRBV20-1	-	TRBD1	CSAREQGDVNQPQHF	TGCAGTGCTAGGGAACAGGGGGATGTGAATCAGCCCCAGCATTTT
TRBJ1-1	TRBV23-1	-	TRBD1	CASCKRQGLTEAFF	TGCGCCAGCTGCAAGCGACAGGGTTTGACTGAAGCTTTCTTT
TRBJ2-5	TRBV6-1	few	-	CASSSTGQETQYF	TGTGCCAGCAGCTCGACAGGACAAGAGACCCAGTACTTC
TRBJ2-1	TRBV24-1	-	-	CATSDRGASYNEQFF	TGTGCCACCAGTGACCGGGGGGCCTCCTACAATGAGCAGTTCTTC
TRBJ2-5	TRBV11-2	-	TRBD2	CASSLSGGYQETQYF	TGTGCCAGCAGCTTGAGCGGGGGGTACCAAGAGACCCAGTACTTC
TRBJ2-7	TRBV4-3	-	TRBD1	CASSPYLTGGKEQYF	TGCGCCAGCAGCCCTTACCTGACAGGGGGTAAAGAGCAGTACTTC
TRBJ2-5	TRBV3-1	-	TRBD2	CASSQDPREGQETQYF	TGTGCCAGCAGCCAAGATCCCCGGGAGGGGCAAGAGACCCAGTACTTC
TRBJ2-7	TRBV19	-	-	CASSIQGTPYEQYF	TGTGCCAGTAGTATACAGGGGACCCCCTACGAGCAGTACTTC
TRBJ2-5	TRBV9	-	TRBD2	CASSAGLAVEETQYF	TGTGCCAGCAGCGCGGGACTAGCGGTGGAAGAGACCCAGTACTTC
TRBJ2-7	TRBV6-6	-	-	CASSPPGTLGEQYF	TGTGCCAGCAGTCCCCCCGGGACCCTCGGCGAGCAGTACTTC
TRBJ1-1	TRBV7-9	once	-	CASAEGTTEAFF	TGTGCCAGCGCAGAGGGTACCACTGAAGCTTTCTTT
TRBJ2-7	TRBV4-1	-	-	CASSQDHGYEQYF	TGCGCCAGCAGCCAAGATCATGGATACGAGCAGTACTTC
TRBJ1-1	TRBV4-3	-	TRBD1	CASSFYRGHTEAFF	TGCGCCAGCAGCTTCTACAGGGGACACACTGAAGCTTTCTTT
TRBJ1-1	TRBV19	once	-	CASSILQGNTEAFF	TGTGCCAGTAGTATATTACAGGGAAACACTGAAGCTTTCTTT
TRBJ1-3	TRBV29-1	-	-	CSVGPGPLSGNTIYF	TGCAGCGTTGGTCCGGGCCCACTCTCTGGAAACACCATATATTTT
TRBJ2-7	TRBV10-3	-	TRBD2	CAISGSGNRYEQYF	TGTGCCATCAGTGGTAGCGGGAATCGCTACGAGCAGTACTTC
TRBJ1-3	TRBV4-1	-	-	CASSPRGAEISGNTIYF	TGCGCCAGCAGCCCCCGGGGAGCCGAGATCTCTGGAAACACCATATATTTT
TRBJ2-5	TRBV29-1	-	-	CSVWGALGRGETQYF	TGCAGCGTTTGGGGGGCCCTTGGCCGGGGCGAGACCCAGTACTTC
TRBJ2-5	TRBV6-5	-	-	CASSYSARLETQYF	TGTGCCAGCAGTTACTCGGCCCGGCTAGAGACCCAGTACTTC
TRBJ1-1	TRBV19	-	-	CASRTSGADEAFF	TGTGCCAGTAGGACCTCAGGGGCTGATGAAGCTTTCTTT